The sequence of this TCR beta chain was determined in a study of response to subunit inactivated influenza vaccine. This clonotype showed up many times. The antigen is not known. V lost 0 bases and J 2 bases, leaving 14 bases between the germline ends. The CDR3 is 15 residues long. Germline V gene lookup returns CDR1 DFQATT and CDR2 SNEGSKA (reference sequence). General study points: Authors suggested each seasonal flu vaccination may recruit only limited numbers of new T cells.

MiXCR was run by TCRdb on the RT-PCR reads, yielding one entry per CDR3 protein. This sample has more than 200,000 distinct CDR3 sequences, with approximately 12% found just once. The rearrangement joins TRBV20-1 to TRBJ2-7, with D perhaps matching TRBD1 (5 bases). This receptor was obtained from a man between 50 and 59 years old who received an inactivated influenza vaccine. The specimen was non-naive T cells sorted from PBMCs, collected about 14 days before vaccination. The CDR3 bases are TGCAGTGCTAGAGATCACAGGACAAGCGCCTACGAGCAGTACTTC. This encodes CSARDHRTSAYEQYF.